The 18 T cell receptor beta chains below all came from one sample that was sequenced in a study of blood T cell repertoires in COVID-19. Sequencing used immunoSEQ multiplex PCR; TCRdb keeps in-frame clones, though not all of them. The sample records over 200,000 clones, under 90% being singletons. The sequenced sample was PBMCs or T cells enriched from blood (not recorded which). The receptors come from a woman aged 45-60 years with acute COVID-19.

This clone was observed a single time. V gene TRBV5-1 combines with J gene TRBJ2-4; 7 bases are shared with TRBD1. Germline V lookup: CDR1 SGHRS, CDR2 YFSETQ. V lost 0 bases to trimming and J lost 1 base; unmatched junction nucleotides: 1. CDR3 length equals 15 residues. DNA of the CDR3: TGCGCCAGCAGCTTGGCGGGACAGGCCAAAAACATTCAGTACTTC. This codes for CASSLAGQAKNIQYF.

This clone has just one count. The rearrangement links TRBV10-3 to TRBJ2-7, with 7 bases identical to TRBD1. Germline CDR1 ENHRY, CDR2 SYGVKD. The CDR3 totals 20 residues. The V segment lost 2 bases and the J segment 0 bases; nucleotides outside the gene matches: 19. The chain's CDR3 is CAISEPPRGPSVAGSYEQYF. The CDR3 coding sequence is TGTGCCATCAGTGAGCCACCAAGGGGGCCAAGTGTCGCTGGCTCCTACGAGCAGTACTTC.

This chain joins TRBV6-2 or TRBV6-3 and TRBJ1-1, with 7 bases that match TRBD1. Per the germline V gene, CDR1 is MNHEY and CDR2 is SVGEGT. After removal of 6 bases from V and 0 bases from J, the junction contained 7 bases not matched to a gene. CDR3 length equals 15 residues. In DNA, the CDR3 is TGTGCCAGCAGCTCGGACAGGATTGTGAACACTGAAGCTTTCTTT. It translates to CASSSDRIVNTEAFF.

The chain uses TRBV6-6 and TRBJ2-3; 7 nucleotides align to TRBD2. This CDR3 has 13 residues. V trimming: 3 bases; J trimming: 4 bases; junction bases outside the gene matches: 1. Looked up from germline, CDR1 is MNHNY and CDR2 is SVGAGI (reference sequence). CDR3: CASSYGGADTQYF. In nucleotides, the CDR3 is TGTGCCAGCAGTTATGGGGGGGCAGATACGCAGTATTTT.

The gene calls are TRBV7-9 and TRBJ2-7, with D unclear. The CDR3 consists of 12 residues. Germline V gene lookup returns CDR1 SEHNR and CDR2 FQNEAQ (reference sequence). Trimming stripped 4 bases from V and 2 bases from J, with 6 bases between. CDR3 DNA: TGTGCCAGCAGCTCAGGAACCTACGAGCAGTACTTC. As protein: CASSSGTYEQYF. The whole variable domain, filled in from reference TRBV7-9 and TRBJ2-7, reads DTGVSQNPRHKITKRGQNVTFRCDPISEHNRLYWYRQTLGQGPEFLTYFQNEAQLEKSRLLSDRFSAERPKGSFSTLEIQRTEQGDSAMYLCASSSGTYEQYFGPGTRLTVT.

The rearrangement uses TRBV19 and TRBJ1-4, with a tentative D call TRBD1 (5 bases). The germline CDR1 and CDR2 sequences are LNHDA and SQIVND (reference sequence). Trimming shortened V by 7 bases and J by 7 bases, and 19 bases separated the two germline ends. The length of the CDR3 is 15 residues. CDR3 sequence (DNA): TGTGCCAGTAAAAAAACCGGTTCAGGGTCTGAAAAACTGTTTTTT. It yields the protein CASKKTGSGSEKLFF.

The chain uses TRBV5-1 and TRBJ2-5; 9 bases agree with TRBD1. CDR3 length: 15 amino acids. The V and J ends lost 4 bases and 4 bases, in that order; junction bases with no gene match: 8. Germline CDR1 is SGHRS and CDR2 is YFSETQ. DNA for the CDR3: TGCGCCAGCAGCACGGGACAGGGCGGAAGAGAGACCCAGTACTTC. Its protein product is CASSTGQGGRETQYF.

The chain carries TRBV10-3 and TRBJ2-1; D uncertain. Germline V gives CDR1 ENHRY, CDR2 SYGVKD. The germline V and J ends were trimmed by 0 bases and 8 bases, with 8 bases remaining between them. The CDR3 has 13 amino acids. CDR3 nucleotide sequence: TGTGCCATCAGTGAGTCTCCCCTAGATGAGCAGTTCTTC. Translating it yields CAISESPLDEQFF.

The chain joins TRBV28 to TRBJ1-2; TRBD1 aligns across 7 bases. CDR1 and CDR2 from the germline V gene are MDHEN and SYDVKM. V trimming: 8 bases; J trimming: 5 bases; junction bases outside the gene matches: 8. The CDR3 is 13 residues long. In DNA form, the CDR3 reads TGTGCCAGCCTCACCGGGACAGAGTATGGCTACACCTTC. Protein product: CASLTGTEYGYTF.

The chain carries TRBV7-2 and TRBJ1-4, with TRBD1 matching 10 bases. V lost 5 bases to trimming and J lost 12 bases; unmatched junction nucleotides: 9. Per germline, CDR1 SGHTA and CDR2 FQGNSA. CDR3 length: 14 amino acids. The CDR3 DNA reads TGTGCCAGCAGCCTAAGGGACAGGGGTGGAGAACTGTTTTTT. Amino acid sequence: CASSLRDRGGELFF. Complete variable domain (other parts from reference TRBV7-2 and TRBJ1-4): GAGVSQSPSNKVTEKGKDVELRCDPISGHTALYWYRQSLGQGLEFLIYFQGNSAPDKSGLPSDRFSAERTGGSVSTLTIQRTQQEDSAVYLCASSLRDRGGELFFGSGTQLSVL.

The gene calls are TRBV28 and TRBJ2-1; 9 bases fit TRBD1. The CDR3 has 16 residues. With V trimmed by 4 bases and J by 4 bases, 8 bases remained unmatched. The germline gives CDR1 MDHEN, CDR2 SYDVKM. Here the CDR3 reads CASSSHRDRVYNEQFF. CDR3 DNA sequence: TGTGCCAGCAGTTCCCACCGGGACAGGGTTTACAATGAGCAGTTCTTC.

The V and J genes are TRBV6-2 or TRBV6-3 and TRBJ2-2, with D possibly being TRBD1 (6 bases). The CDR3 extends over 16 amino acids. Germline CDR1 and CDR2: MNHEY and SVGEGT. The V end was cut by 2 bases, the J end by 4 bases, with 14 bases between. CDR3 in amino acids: CASSYRDRPSTGELFF. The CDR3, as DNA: TGTGCCAGCAGTTACAGAGACAGGCCCTCCACCGGGGAGCTGTTTTTT.

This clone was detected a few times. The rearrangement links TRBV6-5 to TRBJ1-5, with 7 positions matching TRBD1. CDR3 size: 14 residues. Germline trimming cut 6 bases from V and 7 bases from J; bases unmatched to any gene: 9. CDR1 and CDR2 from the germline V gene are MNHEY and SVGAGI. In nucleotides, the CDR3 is TGTGCCAGCAGGTCAACAGGGGTTGGCCAGCCCCAGCATTTT. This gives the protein CASRSTGVGQPQHF.

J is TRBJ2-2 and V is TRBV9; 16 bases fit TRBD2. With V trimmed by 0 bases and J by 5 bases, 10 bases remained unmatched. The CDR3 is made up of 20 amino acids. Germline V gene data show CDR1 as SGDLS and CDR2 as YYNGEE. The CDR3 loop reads CASSVVGLAGGPIGTGELFF. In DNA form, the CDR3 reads TGTGCCAGCAGCGTAGTGGGACTAGCGGGAGGGCCAATTGGGACCGGGGAGCTGTTTTTT.

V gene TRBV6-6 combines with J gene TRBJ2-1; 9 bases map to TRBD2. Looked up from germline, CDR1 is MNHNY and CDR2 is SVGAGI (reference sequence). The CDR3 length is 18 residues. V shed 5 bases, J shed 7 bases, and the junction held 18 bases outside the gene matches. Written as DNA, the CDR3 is TGTGCCAGCAGTCCCGAACCCCCCGAGGCGGGAGGGCCAAATGAGCAGTTCTTC. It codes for CASSPEPPEAGGPNEQFF.

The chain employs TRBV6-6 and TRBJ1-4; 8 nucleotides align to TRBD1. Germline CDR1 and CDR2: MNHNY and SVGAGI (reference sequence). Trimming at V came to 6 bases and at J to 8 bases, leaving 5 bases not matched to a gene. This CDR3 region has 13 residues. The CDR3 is CASSHRGEEKLFF. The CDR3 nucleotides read TGTGCCAGCAGCCACAGGGGGGAGGAAAAACTGTTTTTT.

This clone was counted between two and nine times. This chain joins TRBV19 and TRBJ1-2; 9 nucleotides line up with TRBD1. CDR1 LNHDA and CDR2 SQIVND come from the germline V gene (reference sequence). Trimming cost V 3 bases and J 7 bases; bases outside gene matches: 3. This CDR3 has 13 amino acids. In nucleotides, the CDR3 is TGTGCCAGTAGTATTGGACAGGGGCGTGGCTACACCTTC. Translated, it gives CASSIGQGRGYTF.

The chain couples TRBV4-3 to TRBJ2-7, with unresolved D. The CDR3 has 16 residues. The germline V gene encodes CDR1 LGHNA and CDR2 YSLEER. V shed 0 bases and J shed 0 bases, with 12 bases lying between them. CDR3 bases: TGCGCCAGCAGCCAAGAATCAACAGTAAGCTCCTACGAGCAGTACTTC. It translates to CASSQESTVSSYEQYF.